These T cell receptor beta chains were read from a single sample in a study of cytomegalovirus exposure and HLA in healthy donors. The protocol was immunoSEQ multiplex PCR, while the TCRdb copy is restricted to in-frame clones and leaves out a portion. Of 110,000 or so clones listed, around 70% are singletons. Material for sequencing was PBMCs. All receptors come from a woman in her thirties or forties in good health and CMV-seropositive. Each CDR3 is given with its conserved first and last residue. D genes are given only for firm matches. Clone size appears in some rows only: once, few, many, or a class for an expanded clone.

NA,TRBJ2-7,TRBV7-9,NA,TGTGCCAGCAGCTTAATTAGTACCTACGAGCAGTACTTC,CASSLISTYEQYF
NA,TRBJ2-4,TRBV7-9,NA,TGTGCCAGCAGCTTACGAGTACAGGGAAATACCAAAAACATTCAGTACTTC,CASSLRVQGNTKNIQYF
NA,TRBJ2-2,TRBV5-1,TRBD2,TGCGCCAGCAGCTGGGGACTAGCGGGAGGTCTGGACACCGGGGAGCTGTTTTTT,CASSWGLAGGLDTGELFF
few,TRBJ2-3,TRBV18,NA,TGTGCCAGCTCACCCCAGACATTCACCCCCTATACGCAGTATTTT,CASSPQTFTPYTQYF
NA,TRBJ2-2,TRBV7-2,TRBD2,TGTGCCAGCAGCTTGGCCTTAGCGGGGGGGGAGCTGTTTTTT,CASSLALAGGELFF
NA,TRBJ2-5,TRBV5-1,TRBD2,TGCGCCAGCAGCTTGGCTCTTAGCGGGAGCGGGGAGACCCAGTACTTC,CASSLALSGSGETQYF
NA,TRBJ1-4,TRBV28,NA,TGTGCCAGCAGTTCGACCTTAACTTCCAGAGGGGAAAAACTGTTTTTT,CASSSTLTSRGEKLFF
NA,TRBJ2-7,TRBV4-1,NA,TGCGCCAGCAGCGCCCTCGGTGCGTTGAACTCCTACGAGCAGTACTTC,CASSALGALNSYEQYF
NA,TRBJ2-5,TRBV5-1,TRBD2,TGCGCCAGCAGCTACAGCGGGACCCAAGAGACCCAGTACTTC,CASSYSGTQETQYF
NA,TRBJ2-1,TRBV6-1,NA,TGTGCCAGCAGTGAAGCGTGGGCGGGGCCCTACAATGAGCAGTTCTTC,CASSEAWAGPYNEQFF
few,TRBJ1-1,TRBV11-3,NA,TGTGCCAGCAGCTTAGGGACTCGGACTGAAGCTTTCTTT,CASSLGTRTEAFF
NA,TRBJ2-6,TRBV9,TRBD1,TGTGCCAGCAGCTCCCGGGGACAGGGGCTCTCTGGGGCCAACGTCCTGACTTTC,CASSSRGQGLSGANVLTF
NA,TRBJ2-7,TRBV5-1,TRBD2,TGCGCCAGCAGCCGGACTAGCGGGAGGTGGGAGCAGTACTTC,CASSRTSGRWEQYF
NA,TRBJ1-3,TRBV2,NA,TGTGCCAGCAGTGAAAGTCAGTTTGGAAACACCATATATTTT,CASSESQFGNTIYF
NA,TRBJ1-6,TRBV6-6,TRBD1,TGTGCCAGCAGCCGAGGACAGGGCTACTATAATTCACCCCTCCACTTT,CASSRGQGYYNSPLHF
NA,TRBJ1-1,TRBV7-9,TRBD1,TGTGCCAGCAGCTCCGACAGGGGGTGGGCAGCTGAAGCTTTCTTT,CASSSDRGWAAEAFF
NA,TRBJ2-7,TRBV6-6,NA,TGTGCCAGCAGTCTCCGAAGCGGTGCTACCAGGGAGCAGTACTTC,CASSLRSGATREQYF
few,TRBJ2-7,TRBV18,NA,TGTGCCAGCTCACCATATGAGGGAACCTACGAGCAGTACTTC,CASSPYEGTYEQYF
NA,TRBJ2-1,TRBV6-6,TRBD1,TGTGCCAGCAGTACAGGGACAGGGGCGTCTGGGAATGAGCAGTTCTTC,CASSTGTGASGNEQFF
NA,TRBJ1-4,TRBV7-2,TRBD1,TGTGCCAGCAGCTCACAGGGGGCGGCTAATGAAAAACTGTTTTTT,CASSSQGAANEKLFF
NA,TRBJ1-5,TRBV19,TRBD1,TGTGCCAGTAGGGGACAGGGGAATCAGCCCCAGCATTTT,CASRGQGNQPQHF
NA,TRBJ2-7,TRBV4-2,TRBD1,TGTGCCAGCAGCCAAGATGCAGGACAGGGCGGGTTCGAGCAGTACTTC,CASSQDAGQGGFEQYF
NA,TRBJ2-7,TRBV11-2,TRBD1,TGTGCCAGCAGCTTAGATAGGGCAGGGGGCGTATACGAGCAGTACTTC,CASSLDRAGGVYEQYF
NA,TRBJ2-5,TRBV5-1,NA,TGCGCCAGCAGCTTTGGCCCAGGGGAGACCCAGTACTTC,CASSFGPGETQYF
NA,TRBJ2-2,TRBV2,NA,TGTGCCAGCAGTGCTTTTGGACGGGGGACTCACACCGGGGAGCTGTTTTTT,CASSAFGRGTHTGELFF
few,TRBJ2-1,TRBV29-1,TRBD2,TGCAGCGTCCGAACGGGGGGGGCATCCTCCTACAATGAGCAGTTCTTC,CSVRTGGASSYNEQFF
NA,TRBJ1-2,TRBV7-2,TRBD1,TGTGCCAGCAGGCCCCGGGACAGGGAACTTCATGGCTACACCTTC,CASRPRDRELHGYTF
few,TRBJ2-1,TRBV29-1,NA,TGCAGCGTTGTGGGGCTCGCAGTCCAGTTCTTC,CSVVGLAVQFF
NA,TRBJ1-1,TRBV6-6,NA,TGTGCCAGCAGTTACTCACGGGCCGGGGGCACTGAAGCTTTCTTT,CASSYSRAGGTEAFF
NA,TRBJ2-2,TRBV7-6,TRBD1,TGTGCCAGCAGCTTTATACAGGGGAGCGGGGAGCTGTTTTTT,CASSFIQGSGELFF
few,TRBJ2-7,TRBV5-6,NA,TGTGCCAGCAGCTTGTTGGGTTCTAGCGCTCCTAGGGAGCAGTACTTC,CASSLLGSSAPREQYF
NA,TRBJ2-1,TRBV4-2,TRBD2,TGTGCCAGCAGCCAACCGGGACTAGCGGGTGGAAATGAGCAGTTCTTC,CASSQPGLAGGNEQFF
NA,TRBJ1-2,TRBV6-1,TRBD1,TGTGCCAGCAGTGAAAGTAGGACAGGGGGCGTGTTGGGTGGCTACACCTTC,CASSESRTGGVLGGYTF
few,TRBJ1-4,TRBV25-1,NA,TGTGCCAGCAGTGAATGGCTCGGGGTAATTGAAAAACTGTTTTTT,CASSEWLGVIEKLFF
NA,TRBJ1-2,TRBV7-9,NA,TGTGCCAGCAGCTTAGGGTGGTCTCCTTCGGGTGGCTACACCTTC,CASSLGWSPSGGYTF